This is a list of T cell receptor beta chains from one sample in a study of blood T cells in healthy people across ages. TCRdb used MiXCR to reprocess the 5' RACE reads, holding one entry per CDR3 protein. The sample shows some 1.4 million distinct CDR3 sequences, around two fifths of them seen only once. Sequenced input: blood. The receptor source for this set is a young woman in good health. Both conserved end residues are part of each CDR3. Each record gives: V gene, clone size, D gene, J gene, CDR3 protein, CDR3 DNA. D genes are given only for firm matches. A clone size is listed for some rows: how often the clone was seen (once, few, many), or a class if it is expanded.

>TRBV2|.|TRBD1|TRBJ1-6
CASSEQGQTNSPLHF
TGTGCCAGCAGTGAACAGGGACAGACTAATTCACCCCTCCACTTT
>TRBV3-1|.|TRBD2|TRBJ2-1
CASSPALPGGVLNEQFF
TGTGCCAGCAGCCCGGCCCTGCCGGGAGGGGTCTTAAATGAGCAGTTCTTC
>TRBV4-1|.|TRBD1|TRBJ1-2
CASSHGQAVHGYTF
TGCGCCAGCAGCCACGGACAGGCGGTACATGGCTACACCTTC
>TRBV20-1|few|.|TRBJ1-4
CSALGRANEKLFF
TGCAGTGCGTTGGGCAGAGCTAATGAAAAACTGTTTTTT
>TRBV20-1|few|TRBD2|TRBJ2-7
CSADRSGGGTEQYF
TGCAGTGCTGATCGAAGCGGGGGGGGTACCGAGCAGTACTTC
>TRBV6-1|once|TRBD1|TRBJ1-5
CASSAGQASNQPQHF
TGTGCCAGCAGTGCAGGACAGGCCAGCAATCAGCCCCAGCATTTT
>TRBV11-2|.|.|TRBJ1-1
CASSLGTAGVTEAFF
TGTGCCAGCAGCTTAGGTACAGCGGGGGTTACTGAAGCTTTCTTT
>TRBV4-2|.|TRBD2|TRBJ2-5
CASSQDSLAEETQYF
TGTGCCAGCAGCCAAGATTCCCTAGCGGAAGAGACCCAGTACTTC
>TRBV6-5|.|TRBD2|TRBJ2-3
CASSSTLAGATDTQYF
TGTGCCAGCAGTTCCACCTTAGCGGGGGCCACAGATACGCAGTATTTT
>TRBV7-9|few|.|TRBJ2-3
CASSLQLQGRRTDTQYF
TGTGCCAGCAGCCTCCAACTACAGGGTAGAAGGACAGATACGCAGTATTTT
>TRBV5-1|.|TRBD1|TRBJ2-7
CASSSGQGWYEQYF
TGCGCCAGCAGCAGTGGACAGGGTTGGTACGAGCAGTACTTC
>TRBV21-1|.|.|TRBJ2-7
CASSKEIETGRSWVEQYF
TGTGCCAGCAGCAAAGAGATTGAGACAGGGCGCAGTTGGGTCGAGCAGTACTTC
>TRBV27|.|TRBD1|TRBJ2-5
CASSGSGTGYYRETQYF
TGTGCCAGCAGTGGATCCGGGACAGGTTACTATCGGGAGACCCAGTACTTC
>TRBV29-1|.|TRBD2|TRBJ2-7
CSVDGTSSYNEQYF
TGCAGCGTGGACGGGACTAGTTCCTACAATGAGCAGTACTTC
>TRBV27|few|TRBD1|TRBJ1-1
CASSLLGTENTEAFF
TGTGCCAGCAGTTTACTGGGGACAGAGAACACTGAAGCTTTCTTT
>TRBV20-1|few|.|TRBJ2-5
CSALTRAGETQYF
TGCAGTGCATTGACTAGAGCGGGAGAGACCCAGTACTTC
>TRBV10-3|few|TRBD1|TRBJ2-7
CAISESMVAGGYEQYF
TGTGCCATCAGTGAGTCGATGGTCGCAGGGGGTTACGAGCAGTACTTC
>TRBV12-3/TRBV12-4|.|.|TRBJ2-1
CASSPTGRSRYNEQFF
TGTGCCAGCAGTCCGACGGGGCGGAGCCGCTACAATGAGCAGTTCTTC
>TRBV29-1|few|TRBD1|TRBJ2-5
CSVSGTGRETQYF
TGCAGCGTCTCCGGGACAGGGAGGGAGACCCAGTACTTC
>TRBV4-1|.|.|TRBJ2-1
CASSRPLGNEQFF
TGCGCCAGCAGCCGCCCCTTAGGCAATGAGCAGTTCTTC